The 29 T cell receptor beta chains presented below share a single source sample, sequenced in a study of blood T cell repertoires in COVID-19. Using immunoSEQ multiplex PCR, the repertoire was profiled, and TCRdb retains in-frame clones only, with some absent. The sample consists of a few hundred thousand clones, around 81% of them appearing once. The source material was peripheral blood. The origin of the receptors is a woman in her 50s with active or convalescent COVID-19.

The chain combines TRBV9 with TRBJ2-1; 10 nucleotides match TRBD2. V gave up 4 bases and J gave up 7 bases; unmatched junction bases: 5. Germline CDR1 SGDLS, CDR2 YYNGEE. The CDR3 runs to 14 residues. The CDR3 region is CASSTSGIENEQFF. CDR3 nucleotides: TGTGCCAGCAGCACTAGCGGGATTGAGAATGAGCAGTTCTTC.

V and J are TRBV5-4 and TRBJ2-1; 10 nucleotides match TRBD1. V was pared by 3 bases and J by 5 bases, with 2 bases of the junction left unmatched. The CDR3 loop spans 14 amino acids. Germline CDR1 reads SGHNT; CDR2 reads YYREEE (reference sequence). The CDR3 DNA sequence: TGTGCCAGCAGCTCCGGGACAGGGGACAATGAGCAGTTCTTC. As protein: CASSSGTGDNEQFF. Looking up the rest from reference TRBV5-4 and TRBJ2-1 gives the full variable domain: ETGVTQSPTHLIKTRGQQVTLRCSSQSGHNTVSWYQQALGQGPQFIFQYYREEENGRGNFPPRFSGLQFPNYSSELNVNALELDDSALYLCASSSGTGDNEQFFGPGTRLTVL.

This chain links TRBV6-5 with TRBJ2-2; possible D gene TRBD1, 5 bases. V was shortened by 4 bases and J by 2 bases, with 14 bases between the two germline ends. Germline V CDR1 and CDR2: MNHEY, SVGAGI. The CDR3 totals 16 residues. The chain's CDR3 is CASSSFRGSNTGELFF. The CDR3 DNA follows: TGTGCCAGCAGTTCGTTTAGGGGATCTAACACCGGGGAGCTGTTTTTT.

The V and J genes are TRBV6-5 and TRBJ1-2; 9 bases line up with TRBD1. From germline, CDR1 is MNHEY and CDR2 SVGAGI. CDR3 length equals 14 residues. V lost 1 base and J lost 7; bases outside the gene matches: 4. The DNA for the CDR3 is TGTGCCAGCAGTTACTGGACAGGGGCCGGTGGCTACACCTTC. It specifies CASSYWTGAGGYTF.

The gene calls are TRBV11-3 and TRBJ2-1; 7 positions agree with TRBD1. The CDR3 is 14 residues long. Looked up from germline, CDR1 is SGHNT and CDR2 is YENEEA. V shed 5 bases and J 9 bases; nucleotides not matched to a gene: 10. The CDR3 nucleotides are TGTGCCAGCAGCGAGGGACAGTCTGGGAGTGAGCAGTTCTTC. Translated, it gives CASSEGQSGSEQFF. The full variable domain, with the rest looked up from reference TRBV11-3 and TRBJ2-1, is EAGVVQSPRYKIIEKKQPVAFWCNPISGHNTLYWYLQNLGQGPELLIRYENEEAVDDSQLPKDRFSAERLKGVDSTLKIQPAELGDSAVYLCASSEGQSGSEQFFGPGTRLTVL.

This clone has more than one count but fewer than ten. The chain couples TRBV19 to TRBJ2-2; 8 bases align to TRBD1. This CDR3 region has 14 residues. V dropped 11 bases and J dropped 4; count of bases not matched to a gene: 9. Germline V gene data show CDR1 as LNHDA and CDR2 as SQIVND (reference sequence). The CDR3 DNA reads as TGTGCCGCAGACAGGGGTTTGGGCACCGGGGAGCTGTTTTTT. The encoded protein is CAADRGLGTGELFF. Full variable domain (rest looked up from reference TRBV19 and TRBJ2-2): DGGITQSPKYLFRKEGQNVTLSCEQNLNHDAMYWYRQDPGQGLRLIYYSQIVNDFQKGDIAEGYSVSREKKESFPLTVTSAQKNPTAFYLCAADRGLGTGELFFGEGSRLTVL.

The chain uses TRBV5-4 and TRBJ1-5; TRBD1 aligns across 7 bases. Germline CDR1 and CDR2: SGHNT and YYREEE (reference sequence). The CDR3 contains 14 residues. Trimming took 4 bases from V and 4 from J; bases not matched to a gene: 5. This CDR3 reads CASSAGTVNQPQHF. The CDR3 DNA sequence: TGTGCCAGCAGCGCAGGGACAGTTAATCAGCCCCAGCATTTT.

The chain joins TRBV11-2 to TRBJ1-1; D uncertain. This CDR3 has 16 amino acids. Germline V gives CDR1 SGHAT, CDR2 FQNNGV. Deletions cut 1 base from V and 1 base from J, with 13 bases between. CDR3 protein: CASSLGVLSQNTEAFF. In DNA, the CDR3 is TGTGCCAGCAGCTTAGGTGTACTCTCCCAGAACACTGAAGCTTTCTTT. Full variable domain (outside the CDR3, taken from reference TRBV11-2 and TRBJ1-1): EAGVAQSPRYKIIEKRQSVAFWCNPISGHATLYWYQQILGQGPKLLIQFQNNGVVDDSQLPKDRFSAERLKGVDSTLKIQPAKLEDSAVYLCASSLGVLSQNTEAFFGQGTRLTVV.

The V gene is TRBV5-1, the J gene TRBJ2-3; no definite D call. V was clipped by 5 bases and J by 0 bases, with 7 bases between them. The CDR3 consists of 13 residues. Per the germline V gene, CDR1 is SGHRS and CDR2 is YFSETQ. The DNA for the CDR3 is TGCGCCAGCAGTCCTCCTAGCACAGATACGCAGTATTTT. This translates into CASSPPSTDTQYF.

The chain couples TRBV5-1 to TRBJ2-3, with a possible D match to TRBD2 (5 bases). This CDR3 has 15 amino acids. CDR1 is SGHRS, CDR2 YFSETQ, per germline. The V gene lost 4 bases and the J gene lost 0 bases, with 12 bases spanning the gap. CDR3 DNA: TGCGCCAGCAGCCCGGCCGGGGTTAGCACAGATACGCAGTATTTT. Encoded protein: CASSPAGVSTDTQYF.

The V gene is TRBV5-1, the J gene TRBJ2-1, with 10 bases matching TRBD2. CDR3 length: 17 residues. With V trimmed by 0 bases and J by 8 bases, 11 bases remained unmatched. Germline V gives CDR1 SGHRS, CDR2 YFSETQ. CDR3: CASSLGSASGSHDEQFF. DNA for the CDR3: TGCGCCAGCAGCTTGGGTTCGGCTAGCGGGAGTCACGATGAGCAGTTCTTC.

The chain couples TRBV5-1 to TRBJ1-2, with 8 positions matching TRBD1. V lost 2 bases and J lost 3; bases outside the gene matches: 3. Looked up from germline, CDR1 is SGHRS and CDR2 is YFSETQ. The CDR3 consists of 14 residues. As DNA, the CDR3 is TGCGCCAGCAGCTTTGGACAGGGAGACTATGGCTACACCTTC. Protein product: CASSFGQGDYGYTF.

The chain links TRBV2 to TRBJ2-5, with unresolved D. Germline V gives CDR1 SNHLY, CDR2 FYNNEI. V lost 7 bases and J lost 1, with 10 bases in between. The CDR3 has 13 amino acids. The CDR3 DNA follows: TGTGCCAGCATGCGCCGCGGCCAAGAGACCCAGTACTTC. Its protein is CASMRRGQETQYF.

The CDR3 region is CASSLNPTSGPSSYNEQFF. In nucleotides, the CDR3 is TGCGCCAGCAGCTTGAACCCGACTAGCGGGCCTAGCTCCTACAATGAGCAGTTCTTC. V and J are TRBV5-1 and TRBJ2-1; TRBD2 matches at 10 bases. V lost 1 base, J lost 0 bases, and 10 bases stayed unmatched. Germline V lookup: CDR1 SGHRS, CDR2 YFSETQ. The CDR3 totals 19 residues.

This chain uses TRBV14 with TRBJ2-1, with TRBD2 matching over 7 bases. V shed 0 bases, J shed 0 bases, and the junction held 17 bases outside the gene matches. The CDR3 runs 21 residues. Germline lookup yields CDR1 SGHDN and CDR2 FVKESK. CDR3 bases: TGTGCCAGCAGCCAAGATCGCGTCCTAGCGGATACATGGAGCTCCTACAATGAGCAGTTCTTC. It yields the protein CASSQDRVLADTWSSYNEQFF.

Written as DNA, the CDR3 is TGTGCCAGCACGGACAGTCCCTACAATGAGCAGTTCTTC. This gives the protein CASTDSPYNEQFF. The rearrangement joins TRBV28 to TRBJ2-1, with TRBD1 as a possible D gene (6 bases). Germline V CDR1 and CDR2: MDHEN, SYDVKM. V shed 7 bases and J shed 2 bases, with 9 bases lying between them. The CDR3 is made up of 13 amino acids.

The V and J genes are TRBV5-1 and TRBJ2-3; 10 bases are shared with TRBD2. The CDR3 contains 16 residues. The V gene's germline CDR1 is SGHRS and CDR2 YFSETQ. With 4 bases clipped from V and 2 bases from J, the junction kept 7 bases outside the gene matches. CDR3 amino acids: CASSGAGTSATDTQYF. The CDR3 nucleotides are TGCGCCAGCAGCGGGGCCGGGACTAGCGCCACAGATACGCAGTATTTT.

This clone was recorded once. The chain links TRBV19 to TRBJ1-5; 7 bases are a match to TRBD1. The CDR3 is 15 amino acids. Germline CDR1 reads LNHDA; CDR2 reads SQIVND (reference sequence). Unmatched junction bases numbered 6, after V lost 3 bases and J lost 4 bases. The CDR3, as DNA: TGTGCCAGTAGTATCGACCAGGGGGGAAATCAGCCCCAGCATTTT. Its protein is CASSIDQGGNQPQHF.

CDR3: CASSNRALNEKLFF. As DNA, the CDR3 is TGTGCCAGCAGTAACAGGGCTCTTAATGAAAAACTGTTTTTT. This chain uses TRBV6-5 with TRBJ1-4, with a tentative D call TRBD1 (6 bases). Deletions cut 5 bases from V and 4 bases from J, with 11 bases between. The CDR3 is 14 amino acids. In germline, CDR1 is MNHEY, CDR2 SVGAGI.

The chain has TRBV5-1 and TRBJ2-1; D is ambiguous. The CDR3 contains 15 residues. CDR1 and CDR2 (germline): SGHRS, YFSETQ. Trimming removed 2 bases from V and 2 bases from J, with 11 bases in between. The CDR3 loop is CASSFTQMAYNEQFF. CDR3 sequence (DNA): TGCGCCAGCAGCTTTACGCAGATGGCCTACAATGAGCAGTTCTTC.

This sequence joins TRBV7-9 and TRBJ2-5; 13 nucleotides line up with TRBD2. The CDR3 totals 18 residues. Germline values: CDR1 SEHNR, CDR2 FQNEAQ (reference sequence). With 2 bases clipped from V and 2 bases from J, the junction kept 8 bases outside the gene matches. For the CDR3, the DNA is TGTGCCAGCAGCTTAACCCCCCTGACTAGCGGGAGGCAAGAGACCCAGTACTTC. Residues: CASSLTPLTSGRQETQYF.

The V gene is TRBV6-6, the J gene TRBJ2-6; 8 bases align to TRBD1. The junction had 8 bases not matched to a gene; V was cut back by 7 bases and J by 0 bases. This CDR3 has 17 amino acids. The V gene's germline CDR1 is MNHNY and CDR2 SVGAGI (reference sequence). The CDR3 protein is CASIRTGLSSGANVLTF. In nucleotides, the CDR3 is TGTGCCAGCATTCGGACAGGGTTGAGCTCTGGGGCCAACGTCCTGACTTTC.

This rearrangement joins TRBV5-1 to TRBJ2-5; 12 bases agree with TRBD2. Per the germline V gene, CDR1 is SGHRS and CDR2 is YFSETQ. There are 16 residues in the CDR3. The V gene end was trimmed by 4 bases and the J gene end by 2 bases; junction bases not matched to a gene: 6. CDR3 protein: CASSLLAGGTQETQYF. For the CDR3, the DNA is TGCGCCAGCAGCCTTCTAGCGGGAGGGACTCAAGAGACCCAGTACTTC.

The rearrangement links TRBV6-5 to TRBJ1-2; 8 nucleotides match TRBD1. The CDR3 is 14 amino acids. V was clipped by 7 bases and J by 8 bases; unmatched bases: 12. Germline lookup yields CDR1 MNHEY and CDR2 SVGAGI. For the CDR3, the DNA is TGTGCCAGCAAGCAGGGTCAGGGGGCAAGGGGCTACACCTTC. This sequence encodes CASKQGQGARGYTF.

The chain has TRBV6-6 and TRBJ2-3; 10 bases are shared with TRBD2. The CDR3 loop spans 16 amino acids. With 6 bases clipped from V and 4 bases from J, the junction kept 10 bases outside the gene matches. Germline loops: CDR1 MNHNY, CDR2 SVGAGI (reference sequence). CDR3 loop: CASSPLAGVAADTQYF. Written as DNA, the CDR3 is TGTGCCAGCAGCCCTCTAGCGGGAGTAGCGGCAGATACGCAGTATTTT.

This rearrangement joins TRBV9 to TRBJ2-7; 8 bases fit TRBD2. Germline assignment: CDR1 SGDLS and CDR2 YYNGEE. The CDR3 is 15 amino acids. After removal of 4 bases from V and 1 base from J, the junction contained 7 bases not matched to a gene. CDR3 bases: TGTGCCAGCAGCCACTCGGGGGGGTTATCCTACGAGCAGTACTTC. This gives the protein CASSHSGGLSYEQYF.

The chain joins TRBV7-9 to TRBJ2-3; 15 nucleotides agree with TRBD2. The CDR3 loop spans 19 amino acids. Germline V gene lookup returns CDR1 SEHNR and CDR2 FQNEAQ (reference sequence). J lost 1 base, V lost 0 bases, and 5 bases had no gene match. The DNA of the CDR3 is TGTGCCAGCAGCTTAGCGGGACTAGCGGGAGGACTGGGCACAGATACGCAGTATTTT. This sequence encodes CASSLAGLAGGLGTDTQYF.

The genes are TRBV29-1 and TRBJ1-1, with TRBD1 matching 8 bases. The CDR3 extends over 16 amino acids. In germline, CDR1 is SQVTM, CDR2 ANQGSEA. V lost 5 bases and J lost 0; bases outside the gene matches: 11. The CDR3 loop reads CSVFNRGMKMNTEAFF. The CDR3 bases are TGCAGCGTTTTTAACAGGGGGATGAAGATGAACACTGAAGCTTTCTTT.

The chain couples TRBV19 to TRBJ2-1, with 9 bases aligning to TRBD2. V lost 7 bases to trimming and J lost 6 bases; unmatched junction nucleotides: 10. The germline CDR1 and CDR2 sequences are LNHDA and SQIVND (reference sequence). The CDR3 has 15 amino acids. The DNA of the CDR3 is TGTGCCAGTAAGCTACGGGCGGGAGGGGGCAATGAGCAGTTCTTC. This gives the protein CASKLRAGGGNEQFF.